The 14 T cell receptor beta chains reported below all come from one sample, sequenced in a study of long-term antiretroviral therapy in people with HIV. An immunoSEQ assay, version v3.0, was performed at survey level. Profiled with immunoSEQ multiplex PCR; TCRdb holds only in-frame clones, not every one. Of about 20,000 clones detected, approximately 83% appear once; the ten largest clones hold approximately 9%. Source: unsorted PBMCs, taken 0.5 years before starting antiretroviral therapy. The receptor set was obtained from a man younger than 35 with HIV.

A note on this clone: The junction departs from the called germline gene at one end, perhaps through a read error. CDR3 sequence (DNA): TGTGCTAGCAGTTTATCCCGTGAGAGGGAACAGCCCCAGCATTTT. It is translated as CASSLSREREQPQHF. The gene calls are TRBV27 and TRBJ1-5; D gene uncertain. CDR3 length equals 15 residues. Germline lookup yields CDR1 MNHEY and CDR2 SMNVEV (reference sequence).

The J gene is TRBJ2-7, the V gene TRBV6-5; D might be TRBD2 (7 bases). The V gene's germline CDR1 is MNHEY and CDR2 SVGAGI. Trimming stripped 2 bases from V and 6 bases from J, with 14 bases between. This CDR3 region has 14 residues. Here the CDR3 DNA reads TGTGCCAGCAGTTACGGGGGGGCGTTCGGCGAGCAGTACTTC. Its protein product is CASSYGGAFGEQYF.

The V call is TRBV11-3, the J call TRBJ2-3; 11 bases are shared with TRBD2. This CDR3 comprises 16 residues. In germline, CDR1 is SGHNT, CDR2 YENEEA. After removal of 1 base from V and 4 bases from J, the junction contained 4 bases not matched to a gene. The CDR3 DNA reads as TGTGCCAGCAGCTTAGGACTAGCGGGACTTGCAGATACGCAGTATTTT. Amino acids: CASSLGLAGLADTQYF.

V gene TRBV7-9 combines with J gene TRBJ1-2; tentative D call: TRBD1 (5 bases). The V end lost 4 bases, the J end lost 8 bases, and 23 bases lay between the germline ends. The CDR3 loop spans 16 amino acids. Per the germline V gene, CDR1 is SEHNR and CDR2 is FQNEAQ (reference sequence). The CDR3 bases are TGTGCCAGCAGCTCCACACAGGCAGCACCTATCGGAGGCTACACCTTC. Translated: CASSSTQAAPIGGYTF.

This chain links TRBV6-1 with TRBJ1-1; 7 bases match TRBD1. The CDR3 is made up of 14 amino acids. Germline values: CDR1 MNHNS, CDR2 SASEGT. Germline trimming cut 4 bases from V and 1 base from J; bases unmatched to any gene: 3. The CDR3 sequence: CASSGEGANTEAFF. The CDR3 bases are TGTGCCAGCAGTGGGGAGGGGGCGAACACTGAAGCTTTCTTT.

This chain links TRBV5-6 with TRBJ1-6, with 7 bases matching TRBD1. CDR1 is SGHDT, CDR2 YYEEEE, per germline. With 0 bases clipped from V and 7 bases from J, the junction kept 4 bases outside the gene matches. This CDR3 comprises 15 residues. CDR3 sequence reads: CASSLDRGGNSPLHF. The CDR3 DNA reads TGTGCCAGCAGCTTGGACAGGGGAGGGAATTCACCCCTCCACTTT.

This sequence joins TRBV29-1 and TRBJ1-1; TRBD1 matches 11 bases. The V and J ends lost 7 bases and 6 bases, in that order; junction bases with no gene match: 1. Germline V lookup: CDR1 SQVTM, CDR2 ANQGSEA. This CDR3 is built from 11 residues. As DNA, the CDR3 is TGCAGCGGGGGACAGGGGGCTGAAGCTTTCTTT. Its protein is CSGGQGAEAFF. The full variable domain, rest sourced from reference TRBV29-1 and TRBJ1-1, is SAVISQKPSRDICQRGTSLTIQCQVDSQVTMMFWYRQQPGQSLTLIATANQGSEATYESGFVIDKFPISRPNLTFSTLTVSNMSPEDSSIYLCSGGQGAEAFFGQGTRLTVV.

This clone was seen just once. J is TRBJ2-7 and V is TRBV14; D not certain. Germline-derived CDR1 and CDR2 are SGHDN and FVKESK. CDR3 length: 13 residues. V dropped 3 bases and J dropped 3 bases, with 9 bases sitting between them. CDR3 region: CASSHLRFYEQYF. In DNA, the CDR3 is TGTGCCAGCAGCCATTTACGGTTCTACGAGCAGTACTTC.

The sample holds one count of this clone. The chain uses TRBV27 and TRBJ2-7; D uncertain. Trimming removed 0 bases at V and 5 bases at J, with 14 bases between. CDR3 length: 15 residues. Germline-derived CDR1 and CDR2 are MNHEY and SMNVEV (reference sequence). The CDR3 region is CASSLSKSPGNEQYF. In nucleotides, the CDR3 is TGTGCCAGCAGTTTATCGAAGAGCCCGGGTAACGAGCAGTACTTC.

The chain couples TRBV9 to TRBJ2-7; 9 positions agree with TRBD1. Germline V gives CDR1 SGDLS, CDR2 YYNGEE. CDR3 length: 14 amino acids. Trimming at V came to 4 bases and at J to 7 bases, leaving 9 bases not matched to a gene. The CDR3 bases are TGTGCCAGCAGCCCGGGACAGGGCGTTGGGGAGCAGTACTTC. It specifies CASSPGQGVGEQYF. Full variable domain (remainder filled in from reference TRBV9 and TRBJ2-7): DSGVTQTPKHLITATGQRVTLRCSPRSGDLSVYWYQQSLDQGLQFLIQYYNGEERAKGNILERFSAQQFPDLHSELNLSSLELGDSALYFCASSPGQGVGEQYFGPGTRLTVT.

This chain connects TRBV19 to TRBJ2-1; 7 bases align to TRBD1. J lost 5 bases, V lost 5 bases, and 9 bases had no gene match. Germline assignment: CDR1 LNHDA and CDR2 SQIVND (reference sequence). This CDR3 contains 15 residues. The CDR3 reads CASSADRRVHNEQFF. CDR3 in DNA: TGTGCCAGTAGTGCGGACAGGCGAGTTCACAATGAGCAGTTCTTC.

The genes are TRBV19 and TRBJ2-7; 12 positions match TRBD2. CDR1 is LNHDA, CDR2 SQIVND, per germline (reference sequence). This CDR3 region has 14 residues. The V segment lost 6 bases and the J segment 6 bases; nucleotides outside the gene matches: 6. CDR3 nucleotide sequence: TGTGCCAGTAGGAGGACTAGCGGGACGAGCGAGCAGTACTTC. It encodes CASRRTSGTSEQYF.

V is TRBV28 and J is TRBJ2-7; a weak D match, TRBD2 (6 bases). The CDR3 is 15 residues long. V dropped 3 bases and J dropped 5 bases, with 17 bases sitting between them. Germline-derived CDR1 and CDR2 are MDHEN and SYDVKM. In nucleotides, the CDR3 is TGTGCCAGCAGTTTTCTGGAGGGACGAACCCACGAGCAGTACTTC. Amino acid sequence: CASSFLEGRTHEQYF.

The V gene is TRBV9, the J gene TRBJ1-4; the D is unclear. The CDR3 extends over 14 amino acids. Trimming stripped 4 bases from V and 8 bases from J, with 15 bases between. The germline CDR1 and CDR2 sequences are SGDLS and YYNGEE. The CDR3 DNA sequence: TGTGCCAGCAGCCCCGCGGATTCTCACGAAAAACTGTTTTTT. This gives the protein CASSPADSHEKLFF.